This T cell receptor beta chain was documented in a study of cytomegalovirus exposure and HLA in healthy donors. Study-level background: When 350 to 400 donors were genotyped, 80% to 90% of them were found to fall in the Caucasian-associated ancestry cluster. General study results and limits: TCR beta chains associated with HLA were, in a later analysis, more clonally expanded than equally common others. In vitro assays verified that three CMV-associated chains recognized CMV antigens specifically. Fewer N-insertions than the approximately 700-donor mean were reportedly shown by an Asian-associated ancestry cluster in a later analysis.

Details on this clone: What it binds is unknown.

13 Jbeta primers and 60 Vbeta primers were used for the PCR. The assay was immunoSEQ multiplex PCR, and TCRdb's table has in-frame clones only and misses some. There are about 92,000 clones in the sample; roughly 80% occur only once, and roughly 1.2% lies in the top ten. V was shortened by 6 bases and J by 7 bases, with 16 bases between the two germline ends. The CDR3 extends over 14 amino acids. Germline V gene data show CDR1 as SNHLY and CDR2 as FYNNEI. Sequencing was carried out using PBMCs. V and J are TRBV2 and TRBJ2-4; tentative D call: TRBD1 (6 bases). The sequence was collected from a girl aged 2-10 years in good health and CMV-seropositive. In nucleotides, the CDR3 is TGTGCCAGCAGCTTATACAGGGAAGACAACATTCAGTACTTC. Amino acids: CASSLYREDNIQYF. Full variable domain (remainder filled in from reference TRBV2 and TRBJ2-4): EPEVTQTPSHQVTQMGQEVILRCVPISNHLYFYWYRQILGQKVEFLVSFYNNEISEKSEIFDDQFSVERPDGSNFTLKIRSTKLEDSAMYFCASSLYREDNIQYFGAGTRLSVL.